The entry below describes one T cell receptor (beta chain). What it recognizes is unknown. Treatment reported: 19 received Ad26.COV2.S at low or high dose, single or two shots; several received placebo; per-sample allocation not given. Collection of samples fell on day 63 after the first vaccine or placebo injection. In the vaccine, an Ad26 vector expressed the SARS-CoV-2 spike of the Wuhan strain. The junction had 8 bases not matched to a gene; V was cut back by 6 bases and J by 2 bases. Germline-derived CDR1 and CDR2 are MNHEY and SMNVEV (reference sequence). CDR3 size: 15 residues. The record originates from a study of Ad26.COV2.S vaccination and SARS-CoV-2 variants. Study-wide background: Donor was one of the participants in the Ad26.COV2.S arm of the COV1001 trial. Each vaccinee took Ad26.COV2.S intramuscularly, once or twice 56 days apart. Whole-study findings and limits: Vaccinated and placebo-treated recipients had similar non-spike TCR breadth.

Sequenced by immunoSEQ multiplex PCR; TCRdb stores in-frame clones only, minus some. The sample records roughly 320,000 clones, around 90% being singletons. The sequencing here drew on peripheral blood, taken in a trial of Ad26.COV2.S vaccine versus placebo. The sequence was collected from a person between 18 and 60 years old who received the Ad26.COV2.S COVID-19 vaccine or a placebo. This rearrangement joins TRBV27 to TRBJ1-1, with 8 bases aligning to TRBD1. Here the CDR3 DNA reads TGTGCCAGCAGCATGGACAGGGCACGTAACACTGAAGCTTTCTTT. It is translated as CASSMDRARNTEAFF.